The source of this TCR beta chain is a study of T cells after yellow fever vaccination. Study-wide findings and caveats: Reappearance after the booster was observed for most primary-vaccination clones (about 96% CD4, less than 90% CD8).

A remark on this clonotype: What it binds is not known.

The CDR3 is made up of 20 amino acids. J was trimmed by 1 base and V by 1 base; bases with no gene match: 13. In germline, CDR1 is LGHNA, CDR2 YSLEER. The TCR cDNA carried a universal primer site and UMIs from 5'RACE template switching. TCRdb processed the 5' RACE reads anew with MiXCR; each CDR3 protein has one entry. This sample has under 350,000 distinct CDR3 sequences, with approximately 4% found just once. This receptor was identified in a young man who received the YFV17D yellow fever vaccine. The sample in question was PBMCs, obtained 5 days after the yellow fever booster vaccination. The rearrangement joins TRBV4-3 to TRBJ1-5; TRBD1 aligns across 10 bases. CDR3 bases: TGCGCCAGCAGCCAAGTTTTGGAGGGACAGGGGAAAAAGAGCAATCAGCCCCAGCATTTT. Translating gives CASSQVLEGQGKKSNQPQHF.